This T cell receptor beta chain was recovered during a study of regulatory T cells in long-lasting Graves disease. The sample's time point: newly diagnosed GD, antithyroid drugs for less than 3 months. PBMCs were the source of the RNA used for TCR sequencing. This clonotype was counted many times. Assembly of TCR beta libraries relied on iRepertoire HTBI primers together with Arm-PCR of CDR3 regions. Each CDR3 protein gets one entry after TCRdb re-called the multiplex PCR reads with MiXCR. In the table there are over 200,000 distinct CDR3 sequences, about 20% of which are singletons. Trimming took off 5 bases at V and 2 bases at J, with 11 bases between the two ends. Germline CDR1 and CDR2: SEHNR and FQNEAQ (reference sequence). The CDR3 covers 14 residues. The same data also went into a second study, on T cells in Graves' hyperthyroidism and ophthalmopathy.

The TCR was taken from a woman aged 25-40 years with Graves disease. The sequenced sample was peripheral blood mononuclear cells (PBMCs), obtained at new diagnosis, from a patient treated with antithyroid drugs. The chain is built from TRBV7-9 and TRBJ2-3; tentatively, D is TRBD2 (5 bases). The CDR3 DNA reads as TGTGCCAGCAGCCCGCGGGCGGACACAGATACGCAGTATTTT. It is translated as CASSPRADTDTQYF.